A single sample gave rise to the 14 T cell receptor beta chains below, sequenced in a study of blood T cell repertoires in COVID-19. Sequencing used immunoSEQ multiplex PCR; TCRdb keeps in-frame clones, though not all of them. Of roughly 150,000 clones in the sample, 80% to 90% were seen once. The sample comprised peripheral blood. These receptor sequences come from a woman aged 50 to 60 in a cohort sampled during active or convalescent COVID-19.

The V call is TRBV12-5, the J call TRBJ1-4; 10 bases fit TRBD1. The CDR3 is made up of 17 amino acids. Germline-derived CDR1 and CDR2 are LGHNT and FRNRAP. The ends lost 0 bases at V and 8 bases at J; junction bases unmatched: 9. Here the CDR3 DNA reads TGTGCTAGTGGTTTGGTTCGACAGGGGGCTATACGAGAAAAACTGTTTTTT. It yields the protein CASGLVRQGAIREKLFF.

The chain couples TRBV19 to TRBJ2-4, with 10 bases aligning to TRBD1. Looked up from germline, CDR1 is LNHDA and CDR2 is SQIVND (reference sequence). The CDR3 spans 16 residues. Germline trimming cut 4 bases from V and 7 bases from J; bases unmatched to any gene: 10. The CDR3 reads CASSTNPGTGVNIQYF. The CDR3 nucleotides are TGTGCCAGTAGTACAAATCCGGGGACAGGGGTCAACATTCAGTACTTC.

On this clone itself: A junction end diverges from the germline sequence, so it may reflect a read error. The gene calls are TRBV15 and TRBJ2-1; D is unresolved. The CDR3 extends over 12 amino acids. In germline, CDR1 is LNHNV, CDR2 YYDKDF (reference sequence). The CDR3 region has the DNA TGTGCCACCAGCAGAGGAGACAAAGAGCAGTTCTTC. It is translated as CATSRGDKEQFF.

The chain employs TRBV30 and TRBJ1-1; a possible D gene is TRBD1 (6 bases). This CDR3 comprises 13 residues. V lost 7 bases and J lost 0, with 12 bases in between. The germline V gene has CDR1 GTSNPN and CDR2 SVGIG (reference sequence). Written as DNA, the CDR3 is TGTGCCTCCCCAGGACAGTTGAACACTGAAGCTTTCTTT. Translated: CASPGQLNTEAFF.

The rearrangement uses TRBV11-2 and TRBJ1-6; D gene ambiguous. Germline CDR1 SGHAT, CDR2 FQNNGV. Trimming left V 5 bases short and J 10 bases short, with 15 bases between. The CDR3 contains 14 residues. Here the CDR3 reads CASSPERVRSPLHF. CDR3 in DNA: TGTGCCAGCAGCCCCGAGCGGGTTCGGTCACCCCTCCACTTT.

The rearrangement joins TRBV5-1 to TRBJ1-6; tentative D call: TRBD1 (5 bases). Between the trimmed V and J ends, which lost 0 bases and 2 bases, there was a span of 12 bases. The germline V gene encodes CDR1 SGHRS and CDR2 YFSETQ. The CDR3 consists of 17 residues. The CDR3 loop is CASSLGQGPAYNSPLHF. The DNA of the CDR3 is TGCGCCAGCAGCTTGGGGCAGGGTCCAGCCTATAATTCACCCCTCCACTTT.

V is TRBV3-1 (or the pseudogene TRBV3-2) and J is TRBJ2-3; 7 nucleotides align to TRBD1. V was pared by 2 bases and J by 4 bases, with 3 bases of the junction left unmatched. This CDR3 has 14 residues. Germline loops: CDR1 LGHDT, CDR2 YNNKEL (reference sequence). The CDR3 reads CASSQRGRADTQYF. CDR3 nucleotides: TGTGCCAGCAGCCAAAGGGGGCGCGCAGATACGCAGTATTTT.

The genes are TRBV27 and TRBJ1-1; 7 positions match TRBD1. CDR1 and CDR2 from the germline V gene are MNHEY and SMNVEV (reference sequence). The CDR3 consists of 15 residues. Trimming removed 0 bases from V and 0 bases from J; junction bases left unmatched: 1. CDR3 DNA: TGTGCCAGCAGTTTATCTACAGGGGTGAACACTGAAGCTTTCTTT. Residues: CASSLSTGVNTEAFF.

This clone was observed at least ten times. V usage is TRBV4-1 and J usage is TRBJ1-6, with TRBD1 as a possible D gene (5 bases). The germline gives CDR1 MGHRA, CDR2 YSYEKL. Between the trimmed V and J ends, which lost 5 bases and 3 bases, there was a span of 14 bases. There are 16 residues in the CDR3. The CDR3 coding sequence is TGCGCCAGCAGCGGGGCAGCCAGTCACTATAATTCACCCCTCCACTTT. Its protein is CASSGAASHYNSPLHF.

This rearrangement joins TRBV3-1 (or the pseudogene TRBV3-2) to TRBJ1-4; D is possibly TRBD1 (6 bases). Germline values: CDR1 LGHDT, CDR2 YNNKEL (reference sequence). V lost 1 base to trimming and J lost 8 bases, with 14 bases between them. This CDR3 is built from 15 residues. CDR3 sequence reads: CASSQVSGGGEKLFF. The CDR3 bases are TGTGCCAGCAGCCAAGTGTCTGGGGGCGGCGAAAAACTGTTTTTT.

A single count supports this clone. The chain carries TRBV20-1 and TRBJ2-2, with D maybe TRBD2 (6 bases). This CDR3 comprises 11 residues. CDR1 is DFQATT, CDR2 SNEGSKA, per germline (reference sequence). V gave up 5 bases and J gave up 7 bases, with 8 bases separating them. The CDR3 bases are TGCAGTGCTTCCGGGGGCGGGGAGCTGTTTTTT. Residues: CSASGGGELFF.

Only a few counts were recorded for this clone. The V and J genes are TRBV13 and TRBJ2-2, with 10 bases fitting TRBD2. CDR1 is PRHDT and CDR2 is FYEKMQ in the germline V gene (reference sequence). V gave up 3 bases and J gave up 5 bases; unmatched junction bases: 9. The CDR3 has 17 amino acids. CDR3 DNA: TGTGCCAGCAGCTTCCCCCCAGCGGGGGGGCTTACCGGGGAGCTGTTTTTT. Protein: CASSFPPAGGLTGELFF.

In DNA, the CDR3 is TGTGCCAGCAGCCCGGACAGGGGTATCTCTGGAAACACCATATATTTT. This encodes CASSPDRGISGNTIYF. This sequence joins TRBV7-6 and TRBJ1-3; the match to TRBD1 covers 9 bases. This CDR3 has 16 amino acids. Trimming removed 5 bases from V and 0 bases from J; junction bases left unmatched: 5. Looked up from germline, CDR1 is SGHVS and CDR2 is FNYEAQ.

V and J are TRBV30 and TRBJ1-3, with unresolved D. Germline CDR1 is GTSNPN and CDR2 is SVGIG (reference sequence). This CDR3 comprises 14 residues. With 7 bases removed from V and 2 bases from J, the gap between germline ends came to 15 bases. CDR3 sequence reads: CASTQRVPGNTIYF. In DNA, the CDR3 is TGTGCCTCCACACAGCGGGTACCTGGAAACACCATATATTTT.